This T cell receptor (beta chain) was documented in a study of CD8+ T cells in alopecia areata (dated 2018 in TCRdb). Notes on the research overall: The treated patients, all with moderate-to-severe alopecia areata, were enrolled in an open-label pilot trial of oral tofacitinib given at 5 to 10 mg twice daily. Patients stayed on tofacitinib for 6 to 18 months and then had 6 months of follow-up off drug so that delayed response and recurrence could be assessed. The SALT score, which quantifies the percentage of affected scalp surface area, was used to measure disease severity in treated patients. To study T cell clonal expansion in alopecia areata, the researchers applied high-throughput TCRbeta sequencing to both the C3H/HeJ mouse model and human patients. In humans, TCRbeta sequencing was performed on scalp tissue and on sorted CD4+ and CD8+ peripheral blood T cells from healthy controls and from patients with patchy or totalis/universalis alopecia areata. Biopsies were taken from tofacitinib-treated patients at baseline and again at 4 and 24 weeks into treatment, and several of those patients also had a later scalp biopsy. Clonality in the scalp was compared among normal scalp (n=4), patchy alopecia areata scalp (n=8), and alopecia totalis/universalis scalp (n=8). The RNA source kit depended on sample type: the PAXgene miRNA kit for fixed scalp, the miRNeasy kit for PBMCs, and the RNeasy kit for mouse skin. immunoSEQ multiplex PCR using 35 Vbeta forward primers and 13 Jbeta reverse primers was used to amplify TCRbeta CDR3 regions. The study at large found these results: Tofacitinib significantly lowered scalp clonality and the number of expanded CD8+ clones among the top 100 scalp clones. Shared TCR sequences between patients were less evident than in mice, which may be partly attributable to HLA diversity in the patient population. Because the treated cohort was small and included a single nonresponder, larger studies are needed to assess links between baseline CD8+ expansion and response. Unlike mouse skin, where gammadelta T cells dominate, normal human skin contains resident alphabeta T cells that get sequenced too, which complicates analysis of the scalp TCR repertoire. Lesional scalp, especially in alopecia totalis/universalis, showed higher clonality and more expanded CD8+ clones than normal scalp, suggesting antigenic drive. During tofacitinib treatment, many expanded lesional clones remained in scalp and blood, and this persistence may partly explain relapse after treatment is stopped.

This clone was detected a few times. What this receptor recognizes is not known. One base away there is no much larger clone; base qualities are not given. The method behind the library was the immunoSEQ multiplex PCR assay. For TCR sequencing, RNA was extracted from every sample and reverse transcribed into cDNA to serve as template. SuperScript III was used to make first-strand cDNA, primed with a 2:1 mix of oligo-dT and random hexamers. A synthetic immune receptor repertoire was used to assess amplification bias, and residual bias was removed computationally. Concerning the study's data processing: Raw reads were preprocessed to remove errors, and CDR3 was defined by IMGT conventions from the conserved cysteine to phenylalanine. Clonality was computed by normalizing Shannon entropy by log2 of the number of productive unique TCRs and subtracting the result from 1. Whether scalp clones were CD4 or CD8 was inferred by matching scalp TCRbeta sequences against CD4 and CD8 repertoires sorted from blood. The table was pulled from immuneACCESS by TCRdb, which kept in-frame rearrangements only. Such tables lose some clones; where checked, under half of the loss comes from unresolved V genes, and the rest has no known cause. V and J calls and clone size come straight from that table; D and trimming were deduced from the DNA. Present in this sample are some 190,000 clones, 50% to 60% of which were seen just once. Clones ranked in the top ten supply less than 0.8% of the sample.

The sample's time point, from its label and the paper: around 4 weeks on oral tofacitinib. Explained via the paper, the treatment or condition label denotes: oral pan-JAK inhibitor, 5-10 mg twice daily. Lesional scalp punch biopsies and peripheral blood were obtained from alopecia areata patients. PBMCs were separated by density centrifugation and stained for CD3, CD4 and CD8, after which CD4+ and CD8+ T cells were sorted on a FACSAria. The source material was CD4+ T cells sorted from blood, sampled at week 4, from a patient treated with tofacitinib. The sequence was obtained from a human donor with alopecia areata.

The nucleotides read TGTGCCAGCAGGGGGACAGGGGAAGAGACCCAGTACTTC. This yields the protein CASRGTGEETQYF. The chain employs TRBV6-5 and TRBJ2-5; a stretch of 10 junction bases matches TRBD1. Germline trimming amounts to 6 bases on V and 3 bases on J, with 1 as the count of junction bases outside the gene matches. CDR1 and CDR2, looked up from the germline V gene, are MNHEY and SVGAGI. Including the terminal cysteine and phenylalanine, the CDR3 comprises 13 residues. The sequence is cut down to CDR3 DNA, 39 bases in frame from base 1.